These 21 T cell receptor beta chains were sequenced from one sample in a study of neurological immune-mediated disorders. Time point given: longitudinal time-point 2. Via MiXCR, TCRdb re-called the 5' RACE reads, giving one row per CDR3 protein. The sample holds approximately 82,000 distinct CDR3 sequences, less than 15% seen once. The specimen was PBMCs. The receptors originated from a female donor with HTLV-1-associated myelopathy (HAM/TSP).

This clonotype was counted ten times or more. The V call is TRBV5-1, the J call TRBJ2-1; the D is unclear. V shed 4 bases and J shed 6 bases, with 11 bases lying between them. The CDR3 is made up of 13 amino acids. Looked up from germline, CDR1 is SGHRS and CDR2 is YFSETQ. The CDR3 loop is CASSRPGGNEQFF. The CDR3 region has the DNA TGCGCCAGCAGCCGACCGGGTGGCAATGAGCAGTTCTTC.

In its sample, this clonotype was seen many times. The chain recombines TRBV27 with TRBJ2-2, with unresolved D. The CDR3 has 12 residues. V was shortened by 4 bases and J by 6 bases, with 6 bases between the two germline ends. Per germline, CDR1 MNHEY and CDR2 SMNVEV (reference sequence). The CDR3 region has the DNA TGTGCCAGCAGTTCCCAGGCCGGGGAGCTGTTTTTT. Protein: CASSSQAGELFF.

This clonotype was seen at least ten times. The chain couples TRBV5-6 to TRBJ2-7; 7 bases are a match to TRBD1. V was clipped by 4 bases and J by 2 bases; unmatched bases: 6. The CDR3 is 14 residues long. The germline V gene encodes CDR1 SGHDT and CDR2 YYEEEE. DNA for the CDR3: TGTGCCAGCAGCCTGGGGACAGACGCCTACGAGCAGTACTTC. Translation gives CASSLGTDAYEQYF.

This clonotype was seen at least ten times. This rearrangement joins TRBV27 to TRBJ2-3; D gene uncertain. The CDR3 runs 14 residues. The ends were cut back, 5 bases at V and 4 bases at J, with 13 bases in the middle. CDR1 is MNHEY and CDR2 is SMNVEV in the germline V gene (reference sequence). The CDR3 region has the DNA TGTGCCAGCAGTCCCTTAAGGACCGCAGATACGCAGTATTTT. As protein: CASSPLRTADTQYF.

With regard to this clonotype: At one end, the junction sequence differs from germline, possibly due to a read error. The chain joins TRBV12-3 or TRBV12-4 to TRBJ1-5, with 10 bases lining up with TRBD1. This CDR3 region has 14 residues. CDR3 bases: TGTGTCAGCAGCCGGACAGGGGGTAATCAGCGCCAGCATTTT. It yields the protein CVSSRTGGNQRQHF.

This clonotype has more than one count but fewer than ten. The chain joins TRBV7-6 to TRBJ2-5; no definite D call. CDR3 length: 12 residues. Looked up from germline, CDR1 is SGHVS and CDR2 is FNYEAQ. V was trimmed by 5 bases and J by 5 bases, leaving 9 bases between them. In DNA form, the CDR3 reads TGTGCCAGCAGCCCCCTAGGGGAGACCCAGTACTTC. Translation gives CASSPLGETQYF.

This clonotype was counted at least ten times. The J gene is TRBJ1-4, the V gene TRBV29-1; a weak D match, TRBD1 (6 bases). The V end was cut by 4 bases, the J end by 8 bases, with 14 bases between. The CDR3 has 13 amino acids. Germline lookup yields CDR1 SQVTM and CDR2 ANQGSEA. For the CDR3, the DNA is TGCAGCGTTGGAGGGAAAGGGGGAGAAAAACTGTTTTTT. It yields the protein CSVGGKGGEKLFF.

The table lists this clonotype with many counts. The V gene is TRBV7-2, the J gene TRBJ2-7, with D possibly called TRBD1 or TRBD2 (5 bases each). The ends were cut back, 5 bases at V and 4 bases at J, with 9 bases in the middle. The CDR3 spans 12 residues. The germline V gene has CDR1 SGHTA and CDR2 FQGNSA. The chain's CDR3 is CASSGDGYEQYF. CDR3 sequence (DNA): TGTGCCAGCAGCGGGGACGGTTACGAGCAGTACTTC.

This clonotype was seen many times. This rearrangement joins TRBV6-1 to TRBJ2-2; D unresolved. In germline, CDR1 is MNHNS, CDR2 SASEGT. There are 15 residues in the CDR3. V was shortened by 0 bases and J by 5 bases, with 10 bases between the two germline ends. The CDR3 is CASSEATPATGELFF. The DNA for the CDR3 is TGTGCCAGCAGTGAAGCCACTCCAGCGACCGGGGAGCTGTTTTTT.

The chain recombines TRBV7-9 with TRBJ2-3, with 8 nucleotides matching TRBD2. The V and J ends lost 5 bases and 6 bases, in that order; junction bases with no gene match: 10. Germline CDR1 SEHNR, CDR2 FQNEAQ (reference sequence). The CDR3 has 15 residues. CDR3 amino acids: CASSRPGGDHDTQYF. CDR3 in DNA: TGTGCCAGCAGCCGTCCGGGAGGGGATCATGATACGCAGTATTTT.

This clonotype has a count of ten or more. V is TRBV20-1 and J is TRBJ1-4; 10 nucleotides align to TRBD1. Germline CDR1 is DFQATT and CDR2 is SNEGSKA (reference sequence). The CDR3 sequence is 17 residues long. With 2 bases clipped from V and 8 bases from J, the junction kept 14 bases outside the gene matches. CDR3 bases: TGCAGTGCTAGAAGTCCGGGACAGGGGTTTCTTGGGGAAAAACTGTTTTTT. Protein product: CSARSPGQGFLGEKLFF.

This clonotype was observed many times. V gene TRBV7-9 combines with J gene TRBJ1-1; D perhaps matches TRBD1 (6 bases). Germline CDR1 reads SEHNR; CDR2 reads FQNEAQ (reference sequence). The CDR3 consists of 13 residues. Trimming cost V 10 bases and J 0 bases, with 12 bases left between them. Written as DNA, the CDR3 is TGTGCCACCTCCCGGGGGCTGAACACTGAAGCTTTCTTT. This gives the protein CATSRGLNTEAFF.

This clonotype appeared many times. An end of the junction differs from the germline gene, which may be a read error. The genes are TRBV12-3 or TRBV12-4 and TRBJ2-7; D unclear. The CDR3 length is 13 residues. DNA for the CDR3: TGTGCCAGCAGTTTAAATCGTCCCGAGACACCGCTCTTC. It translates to CASSLNRPETPLF.

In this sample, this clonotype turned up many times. The CDR3 nucleotides are TGCGCCAGCAGCTTGGGAGGTGCCAGGTGGGACGAGCAGTACTTC. Encoded protein: CASSLGGARWDEQYF. The genes are TRBV5-1 and TRBJ2-7, with unresolved D. CDR3 length: 15 amino acids. Germline assignment: CDR1 SGHRS and CDR2 YFSETQ. Trimming pared 0 bases from V and 5 bases from J, leaving 15 bases between.

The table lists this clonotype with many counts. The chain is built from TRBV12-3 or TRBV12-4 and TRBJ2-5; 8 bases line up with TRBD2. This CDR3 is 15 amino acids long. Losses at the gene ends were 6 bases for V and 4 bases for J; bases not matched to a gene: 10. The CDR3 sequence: CASSPGGASGETQYF. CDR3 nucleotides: TGTGCCAGCAGCCCCGGGGGGGCCTCGGGAGAGACCCAGTACTTC.

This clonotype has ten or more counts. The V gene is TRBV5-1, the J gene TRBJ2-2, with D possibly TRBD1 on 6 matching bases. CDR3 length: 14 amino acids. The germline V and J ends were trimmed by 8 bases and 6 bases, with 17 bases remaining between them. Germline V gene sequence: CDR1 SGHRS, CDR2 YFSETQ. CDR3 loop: CASRTDPGAGELFF. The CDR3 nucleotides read TGCGCCAGTCGGACGGACCCAGGGGCCGGGGAGCTGTTTTTT.

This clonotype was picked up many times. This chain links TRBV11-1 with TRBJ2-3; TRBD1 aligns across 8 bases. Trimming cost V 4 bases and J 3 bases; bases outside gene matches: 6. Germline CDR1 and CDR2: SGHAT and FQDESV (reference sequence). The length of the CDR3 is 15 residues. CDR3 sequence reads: CASSSNRDRTDTQYF. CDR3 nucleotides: TGTGCCAGCAGCTCAAACCGGGACAGGACAGATACGCAGTATTTT.

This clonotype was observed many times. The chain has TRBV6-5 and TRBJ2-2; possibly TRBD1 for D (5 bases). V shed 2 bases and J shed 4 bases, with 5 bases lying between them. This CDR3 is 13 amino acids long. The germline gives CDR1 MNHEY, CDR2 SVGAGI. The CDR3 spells CASSYRGTGELFF. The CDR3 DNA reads TGTGCCAGCAGTTACAGGGGCACCGGGGAGCTGTTTTTT.

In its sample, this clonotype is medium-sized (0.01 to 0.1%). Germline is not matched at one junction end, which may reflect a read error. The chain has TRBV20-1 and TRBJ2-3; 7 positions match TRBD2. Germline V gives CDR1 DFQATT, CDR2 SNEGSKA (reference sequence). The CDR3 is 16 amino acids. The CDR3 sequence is CSARKGSGESTNTQYF. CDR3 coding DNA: TGCAGTGCTAGGAAAGGGAGCGGGGAGAGCACAAATACGCAGTATTTT.

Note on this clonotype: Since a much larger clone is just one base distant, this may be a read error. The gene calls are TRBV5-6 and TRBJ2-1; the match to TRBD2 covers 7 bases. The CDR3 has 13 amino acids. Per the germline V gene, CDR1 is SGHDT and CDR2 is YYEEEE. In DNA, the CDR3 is TGTGCCATCAGCTTTCTTCCGGGGGGTGAGCAGTTCTTC. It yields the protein CAISFLPGGEQFF.

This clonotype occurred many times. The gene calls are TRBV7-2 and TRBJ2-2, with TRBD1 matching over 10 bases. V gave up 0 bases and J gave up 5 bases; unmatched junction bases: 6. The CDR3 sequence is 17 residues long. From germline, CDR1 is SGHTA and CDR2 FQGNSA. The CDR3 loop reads CASSLATGQGRTGELFF. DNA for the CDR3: TGTGCCAGCAGCTTAGCCACGGGACAGGGGAGGACCGGGGAGCTGTTTTTT.